This entry features one TCR beta chain sequence. Assay: immunoSEQ multiplex PCR; the TCRdb copy retains only in-frame clones and omits some. Of approximately 220,000 clones in the sample, just under 85% were seen once. This specimen comes from a study of blood T cell repertoires in COVID-19. The CDR3 spans 13 residues. Participants' own reports of clinical history determined their cohort assignment. The chain joins TRBV21-1 to TRBJ1-5; no check of the table's D call, TRBD1, against the DNA was made. TRBV21-1 is a documented pseudogene. Specimen: PBMCs or T cells enriched from blood (not recorded which). This receptor was obtained from a woman aged 40 to 50 with acute COVID-19. The CDR3 DNA reads as TGTGCCAGCAGCACGAACAGAAAAAGGCCCCAGCATTTT. Protein sequence: CASSTNRKRPQHF.